The entry below gives a single TCR beta chain sequence along with its context. These data originate in a study of Ad26.COV2.S vaccination and SARS-CoV-2 variants. TCRdb's table, derived via immunoSEQ multiplex PCR, lists solely in-frame clones and lacks some. The data show around 300,000 clones, roughly 89% seen once. CDR3 size: 16 residues. Trimming at V came to 2 bases and at J to 1 base, leaving 7 bases not matched to a gene. CDR1 and CDR2 from the germline V gene are KGHSH and LQKENI. The treatment here: over 15 received Ad26.COV2.S at low or high dose, single or two shots; 5 received placebo; per-sample allocation not given. Sampling occurred on day 63 after the first vaccine or placebo injection. Spike of the Wuhan-strain SARS-CoV-2 was expressed by an Ad26 vector, which formed the vaccine.

The source is a person between 18 and 60 years old who received the Ad26.COV2.S COVID-19 vaccine or a placebo. The chain recombines TRBV18 with TRBJ2-7; 8 nucleotides match TRBD2. The input for sequencing was peripheral blood, taken in a trial of Ad26.COV2.S vaccine versus placebo. DNA of the CDR3: TGTGCCAGCTCACCAGGGGAAGCGGGAGTTTCCTACGAGCAGTACTTC. As protein: CASSPGEAGVSYEQYF.